This T cell receptor (beta chain) comes out of a study of tumor-infiltrating lymphocytes in primary liver carcinoma. Whole-study context: The yield of productive TCRbeta reads per sample was roughly 3.65 to 7.5 million and was similar across tissue types. Overall study results and limits: Tumor-adjacent and tumor-blood pairs showed less overlap than tumor region pairs. Tumors carried a top-250-clone fraction significantly exceeding that of blood (p = 0.039).

In addition to blood RNA drawn from unsorted whole blood, germline DNA was extracted. Total RNA amounting to around 450 ng was the source from which TCR beta cDNA was made with a constant-region primer. For TCR beta, libraries were produced by three nested multiplex PCR rounds using slightly modified ARM-PCR. For 10 cycles apiece, the opening two PCR rounds ran with TRBV1-TRBV30 forward primers and a C-beta reverse primer. One entry per CDR3 protein results from TCRdb running MiXCR on the multiplex PCR reads. There are about 350,000 distinct CDR3 sequences in the sample; 65% occur only once, and about 6.3% lies in the top ten. About this clonotype itself: Its antigen is currently unknown.

CDR1 and CDR2 (germline): SEHNR, FQNEAQ (reference sequence). The CDR3 is 14 residues long. This TCR was sampled from a man aged 35 to 55 with primary liver carcinoma and hepatitis B virus infection. The V and J genes are TRBV7-9 and TRBJ2-1; D might be TRBD1 (6 bases). The DNA end favors TRBJ2-5, so the J call may be wrong. Sequenced material: peripheral blood. Here the CDR3 reads CASSLGWGPETQYF. Here the CDR3 DNA reads TGTGCCAGCAGCCTAGGGTGGGGGCCGGAGACCCAGTACTTC.